This T cell receptor beta chain came from a study of spatial heterogeneity in lung cancer. Study in general: The average appearance count of each unique TCR and UMI combination in raw reads was more than 9.5.

There are a few counts of this clonotype. Stated time point: sample taken at primary tumor resection. The donors were 55 to 85 patients with non-small cell lung cancer that was early-stage and untreated. A single record per CDR3 protein comes from TCRdb applying MiXCR to the 5' RACE reads. In the table there are just under 95,000 distinct CDR3 sequences, about 12% of which are singletons. The CDR3 contains 10 residues. Germline CDR1 reads DFQATT; CDR2 reads SNEGSKA (reference sequence). Trimming cost V 5 bases and J 3 bases, with 4 bases left between them. The chain has TRBV20-1 and TRBJ2-5; D gene uncertain. The TCR originated in a male donor with early-stage non-small cell lung cancer. The sequencing here drew on PBMCs, taken at surgery. DNA for the CDR3: TGCAGTGCTTTCAAAGAGACCCAGTACTTC. As protein: CSAFKETQYF.